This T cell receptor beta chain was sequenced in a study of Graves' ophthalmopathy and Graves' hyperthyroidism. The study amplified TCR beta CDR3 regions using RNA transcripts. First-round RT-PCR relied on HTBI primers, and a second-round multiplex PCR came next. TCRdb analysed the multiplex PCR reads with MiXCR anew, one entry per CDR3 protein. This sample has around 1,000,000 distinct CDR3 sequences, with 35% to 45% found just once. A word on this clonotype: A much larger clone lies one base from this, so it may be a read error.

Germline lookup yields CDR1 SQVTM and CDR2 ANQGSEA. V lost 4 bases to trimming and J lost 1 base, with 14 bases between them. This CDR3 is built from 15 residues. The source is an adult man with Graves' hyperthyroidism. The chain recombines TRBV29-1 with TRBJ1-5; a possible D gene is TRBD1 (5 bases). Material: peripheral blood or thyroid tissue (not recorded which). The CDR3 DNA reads TGCAGCGTTGGAGCCGGGGGAGACAGCAATCAGCCCCAGCATTTT. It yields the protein CSVGAGGDSNQPQHF.